This TCR beta chain was profiled in a study of PD-1 blockade in classical Hodgkin lymphoma. Points from the study as a whole: Patients newly diagnosed and complete responders had comparable baseline diversity. Repertoire difference causes, possibly disease activity or prior therapy, remain undefined. When set against healthy donors, newly diagnosed patients were reported to show lower baseline TCR diversity.

The CDR3 has 17 amino acids. V was clipped by 0 bases and J by 6 bases; unmatched bases: 14. The repertoire was sequenced with immunoSEQ multiplex PCR; TCRdb's copy has only in-frame clones and lacks some. This sample has about 93,000 clones, with roughly 78% found just once. In the case of this clone: Its specificity is not known.

Time point defined: cycle 4 day 1 (C4D1), after more than five weeks of nivolumab. Relapse after autologous stem cell transplantation occurred in every patient, and brentuximab vedotin exposure varied. Specimen: peripheral blood mononuclear cells (PBMCs), collected before the fourth cycle of nivolumab. The rearrangement joins TRBV23-1 to TRBJ2-7, with TRBD1 matching over 7 bases. TRBV23-1 is known as an ORF, though its function is uncertain. The TCR originated in a human donor with classical Hodgkin lymphoma. In DNA, the CDR3 is TGCGCCAGCAGTCAATCGATGTCGGGACAGTTTTGGATCGAGCAGTACTTC. Translating gives CASSQSMSGQFWIEQYF.